Below are 4 T cell receptor beta chains sequenced from a single sample in a study of spatial heterogeneity in lung cancer. The time point here: sample taken at primary tumor resection. Broader study findings: One measure, the expanded intratumoral alpha and beta TCR count, tracked tumor mutation counts.

No antigen has been identified for these receptors. A single record per CDR3 protein comes from TCRdb applying MiXCR to the 5' RACE reads. The sample holds 8,000 or so distinct CDR3 sequences, approximately 6.8% seen once. Sequences were derived from lung tumor tissue, sampled at surgery. The receptors were gathered from a male donor with early-stage non-small cell lung cancer.

Sample share makes this clonotype medium-sized. The rearrangement uses TRBV6-5 and TRBJ2-6, with TRBD1 identical over 7 bases. Unmatched junction bases numbered 9, after V lost 6 bases and J lost 1 base. The germline V gene has CDR1 MNHEY and CDR2 SVGAGI. This CDR3 spans 17 amino acids. The CDR3 spells CASSLTGFPSGANVLTF. The CDR3 nucleotides are TGTGCCAGCAGCCTGACAGGGTTCCCTTCTGGGGCCAACGTCCTGACTTTC.

This clonotype was seen more than once but under ten times. For the CDR3, the DNA is TGTGCCAGCAGTTTAGTAACGACTAGAAGGGGGTATGAGCAGTTCTTC. Amino acid sequence: CASSLVTTRRGYEQFF. The J gene is TRBJ2-1, the V gene TRBV12-3 or TRBV12-4; the D call may be TRBD1 or TRBD2 (6 bases each). The V end was cut by 1 base, the J end by 8 bases, with 18 bases between. This CDR3 is built from 16 residues.

This clonotype was counted at least ten times. The chain joins TRBV7-2 to TRBJ2-3; 8 bases fit TRBD2. Per the germline V gene, CDR1 is SGHTA and CDR2 is FQGNSA. V lost 3 bases and J lost 2; bases outside the gene matches: 4. There are 15 residues in the CDR3. The CDR3 sequence is CASSFTSGYTDTQYF. CDR3 coding DNA: TGTGCCAGCAGCTTTACTAGCGGATACACAGATACGCAGTATTTT.

The sample holds a few counts of this clonotype. The chain joins TRBV12-3 or TRBV12-4 to TRBJ2-5; D possibly corresponds to TRBD1 (5 bases). V gave up 4 bases and J gave up 2 bases, with 14 bases separating them. There are 15 residues in the CDR3. This chain's CDR3 is CASSSTTDHQETQYF. The CDR3 region has the DNA TGTGCCAGCAGTTCCACGACAGACCATCAAGAGACCCAGTACTTC.